The T cell receptor beta chain described here comes from a study of CD8 T cells in ankylosing spondylitis. Whole-study results and caveats: The clones that were linked to disease were reported to be significantly enriched in matched synovial fluid samples from ankylosing spondylitis patients. A motif of 7 or 8 highly homologous TCR beta variants was seen as apparently characteristic of ankylosing spondylitis blood. Clones linked to the disease showed a CD8+ phenotype. They occurred at relatively low frequencies in peripheral blood.

CDR3 length: 15 residues. Germline loops: CDR1 SQVTM, CDR2 ANQGSEA. After removal of 5 bases from V and 6 bases from J, the junction contained 13 bases not matched to a gene. With molecular barcodes, quantitative 5'-RACE was used to make the TCR beta libraries. One entry per CDR3 protein results from TCRdb running MiXCR on the 5' RACE reads. This table holds about 800,000 distinct CDR3 sequences, approximately 10% found once. This clonotype was counted a few times. Its antigen remains unidentified. This receptor was identified in a male donor with ankylosing spondylitis. The sequencing sample was made of blood, either unsorted or a sorted T cell fraction (not recorded which). V and J are TRBV29-1 and TRBJ2-3; 8 bases agree with TRBD1. CDR3 protein: CSVPQWGTGWDTQYF. The CDR3 DNA reads TGCAGCGTTCCTCAGTGGGGGACAGGTTGGGATACGCAGTATTTT.